Below, 11 T cell receptor beta chains from the same sample are listed, as sequenced in a study of CD8 T cells in Susac syndrome. With random hexamers, 0.5 to 1 ug RNA was reverse transcribed. TCRdb redid the calling of the immunoSEQ multiplex PCR reads with MiXCR, one entry per CDR3 protein. The repertoire has 78,000 or so distinct CDR3 sequences, about 95% of them found once; the top ten carry about 0.4%. Sequenced sample: CD8+ T cells from PBMCs. The origin of the receptors is a human donor with multiple sclerosis.

This chain links TRBV27 with TRBJ2-1; TRBD2 matches at 10 bases. The germline V gene has CDR1 MNHEY and CDR2 SMNVEV (reference sequence). The J segment lost 9 bases and the V segment lost 5 bases, leaving 19 bases of the junction unmatched. This CDR3 contains 18 residues. CDR3 coding DNA: TGTGCCAGCAGTCCACACCCTTCCAGCGGGAGGGCCCTAAGTGAGCAGTTCTTC. This encodes CASSPHPSSGRALSEQFF.

V gene TRBV12-3 or TRBV12-4 combines with J gene TRBJ1-1; maybe TRBD1 (5 bases). The germline V and J ends were trimmed by 3 bases and 2 bases, with 16 bases remaining between them. The CDR3 totals 16 residues. The CDR3 nucleotides read TGTGCCAGCAGTTTGGCCCCCGGGGGACTAAACACTGAAGCTTTCTTT. Its translation: CASSLAPGGLNTEAFF.

The chain combines TRBV6-2 or TRBV6-3 with TRBJ1-1; D is ambiguous. The CDR3 contains 12 residues. The germline V and J ends were trimmed by 6 bases and 8 bases, with 13 bases remaining between them. Germline CDR1 and CDR2: MNHEY and SVGEGT. Here the CDR3 DNA reads TGTGCCAGCAGCCAGTTTCAGGACGAAGCTTTCTTT. Protein: CASSQFQDEAFF.

The V and J genes are TRBV5-4 and TRBJ2-1, with 7 bases fitting TRBD2. Losses at the gene ends were 4 bases for V and 4 bases for J; bases not matched to a gene: 5. Germline V CDR1 and CDR2: SGHNT, YYREEE (reference sequence). The CDR3 consists of 14 residues. DNA of the CDR3: TGTGCCAGCAGCCCTAGCGGAGGTTACAATGAGCAGTTCTTC. Translated, it gives CASSPSGGYNEQFF. The complete variable domain, with remaining parts taken from reference TRBV5-4 and TRBJ2-1, reads ETGVTQSPTHLIKTRGQQVTLRCSSQSGHNTVSWYQQALGQGPQFIFQYYREEENGRGNFPPRFSGLQFPNYSSELNVNALELDDSALYLCASSPSGGYNEQFFGPGTRLTVL.

V and J are TRBV9 and TRBJ2-5, with a tentative D call TRBD1 (5 bases). Germline V lookup: CDR1 SGDLS, CDR2 YYNGEE. V lost 4 bases and J lost 4, with 14 bases in between. This CDR3 comprises 14 residues. The CDR3 nucleotides are TGTGCCAGCAGCCCCCTCGGACAATTAGAGACCCAGTACTTC. Its protein is CASSPLGQLETQYF.

The chain employs TRBV29-1 and TRBJ2-1; 9 nucleotides align to TRBD2. The CDR3 sequence is 16 residues long. The junction had 15 bases not matched to a gene; V was cut back by 7 bases and J by 5 bases. Germline V gives CDR1 SQVTM, CDR2 ANQGSEA. CDR3 loop: CSAALAGPLDDNEQFF. The CDR3 nucleotides read TGCAGCGCGGCCCTAGCGGGACCTCTCGACGACAATGAGCAGTTCTTC.

This rearrangement joins TRBV2 to TRBJ2-1, with D possibly being TRBD2 (6 bases). Trimming removed 11 bases from V and 7 bases from J, with 15 bases in between. Germline values: CDR1 SNHLY, CDR2 FYNNEI. This CDR3 is 12 amino acids long. CDR3 residues: CAGGARRNEQFF. CDR3 sequence (DNA): TGTGCCGGCGGGGCCAGGAGAAATGAGCAGTTCTTC.

The genes are TRBV7-2 and TRBJ2-4, with 7 bases lining up with TRBD1. The ends lost 4 bases at V and 2 bases at J; junction bases unmatched: 5. CDR1 is SGHTA, CDR2 FQGNSA, per germline. This CDR3 region has 15 residues. DNA of the CDR3: TGTGCCAGCAGCTCCAGGGGGATTTCCAAAAACATTCAGTACTTC. It codes for CASSSRGISKNIQYF.

The V and J genes are TRBV18 and TRBJ1-1; no clear D. Looked up from germline, CDR1 is KGHSH and CDR2 is LQKENI. This CDR3 has 12 amino acids. With 3 bases removed from V and 0 bases from J, the gap between germline ends came to 2 bases. The CDR3 coding sequence is TGTGCCAGCTCACCTATGAACACTGAAGCTTTCTTT. Amino acid sequence: CASSPMNTEAFF.

The chain combines TRBV12-3 or TRBV12-4 with TRBJ1-2; tentative D call: TRBD1 (6 bases). The CDR3 totals 13 residues. V shed 3 bases and J shed 4 bases, with 9 bases lying between them. CDR3: CASSLGQIYGYTF. CDR3 coding DNA: TGTGCCAGCAGTTTGGGACAAATCTATGGCTACACCTTC.

This clonotype is a singleton in its sample. The chain carries TRBV29-1 and TRBJ1-1; no definite D call. The germline V and J ends were trimmed by 4 bases and 6 bases, with 12 bases remaining between them. CDR1 and CDR2 from the germline V gene are SQVTM and ANQGSEA. The CDR3 is 12 residues long. CDR3 nucleotide sequence: TGCAGCGTTGGGGTTGTAGGGTCTGAAGCTTTCTTT. The encoded protein is CSVGVVGSEAFF.